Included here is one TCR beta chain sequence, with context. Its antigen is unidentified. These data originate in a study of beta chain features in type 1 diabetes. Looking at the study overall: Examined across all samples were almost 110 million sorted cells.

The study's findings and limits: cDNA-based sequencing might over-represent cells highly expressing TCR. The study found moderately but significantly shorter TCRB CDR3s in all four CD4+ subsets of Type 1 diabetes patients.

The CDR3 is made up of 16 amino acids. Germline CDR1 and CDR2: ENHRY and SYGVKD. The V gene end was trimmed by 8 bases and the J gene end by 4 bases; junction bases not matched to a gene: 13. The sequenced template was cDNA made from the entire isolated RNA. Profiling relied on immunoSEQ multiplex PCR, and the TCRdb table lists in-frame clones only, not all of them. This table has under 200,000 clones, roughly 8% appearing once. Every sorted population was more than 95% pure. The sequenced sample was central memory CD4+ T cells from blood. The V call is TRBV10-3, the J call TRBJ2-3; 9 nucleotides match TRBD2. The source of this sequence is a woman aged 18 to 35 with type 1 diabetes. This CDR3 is CAIAGGASGTPDTQYF. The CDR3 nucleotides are TGTGCCATCGCTGGCGGTGCTAGCGGGACTCCAGATACGCAGTATTTT.